This note documents a single TCR beta chain sequence. This entry comes from a study of shared clonotypes between healthy human individuals. This CDR3 contains 14 residues. V lost 3 bases and J lost 3, with 12 bases in between. CDR1 is ENHRY and CDR2 is SYGVKD in the germline V gene. The deep-level immunoSEQ assay was used. Around 30,000 T cell genomes (about 300 ng DNA) went into each PBMC replicate. Assay: immunoSEQ multiplex PCR; the TCRdb copy retains only in-frame clones and omits some. The sample holds about half a million clones, 81% seen once. The chain links TRBV10-3 to TRBJ2-7, with D perhaps TRBD2 (6 bases). Specimen: PBMCs. The receptor was isolated from a woman between 40 and 50 years old in good health. Some clones in this sample may be carry-over from other donors' samples. CDR3 bases: TGTGCCATCAGTGATGGGAAGGAGGGCTACGAGCAGTACTTC. It codes for CAISDGKEGYEQYF.